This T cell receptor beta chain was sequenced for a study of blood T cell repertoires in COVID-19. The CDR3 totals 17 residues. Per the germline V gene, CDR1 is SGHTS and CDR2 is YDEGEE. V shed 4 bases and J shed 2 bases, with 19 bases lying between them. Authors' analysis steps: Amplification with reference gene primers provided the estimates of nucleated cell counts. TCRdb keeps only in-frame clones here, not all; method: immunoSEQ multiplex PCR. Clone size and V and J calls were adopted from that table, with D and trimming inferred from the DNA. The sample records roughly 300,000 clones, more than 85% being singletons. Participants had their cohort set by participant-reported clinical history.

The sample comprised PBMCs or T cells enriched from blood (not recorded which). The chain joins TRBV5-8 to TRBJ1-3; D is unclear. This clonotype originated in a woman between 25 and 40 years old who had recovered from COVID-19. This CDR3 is CASSGGRTIGPGNTIYF. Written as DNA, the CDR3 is TGTGCCAGCAGCGGCGGACGGACTATTGGGCCTGGAAACACCATATATTTT. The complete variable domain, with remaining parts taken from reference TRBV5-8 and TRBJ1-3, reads EAGVTQSPTHLIKTRGQQATLRCSPISGHTSVYWYQQALGLGLQFLLWYDEGEERNRGNFPPRFSGRQFPNYSSELNVNALELEDSALYLCASSGGRTIGPGNTIYFGEGSWLTVV.